The 16 T cell receptor beta chains below were found in one sample sequenced in a study of T-cell reconstitution after alpha-beta-depleted transplantation in children. Unique molecular identifiers were incorporated when the TCRbeta library was constructed. TCRdb itself ran the PCR reads through MiXCR, one entry per CDR3 protein. Among a few hundred thousand distinct CDR3 sequences listed, 10% were seen once. Sequenced here: PBMCs, sampled before TCRalphabeta/CD19-depleted stem cell transplant. All receptors derive from a boy under three years old with acute myeloid leukemia, due to receive a stem cell transplant.

This clonotype was observed a single time. The chain carries TRBV29-1 and TRBJ2-3, with D maybe TRBD1 (6 bases). The length of the CDR3 is 14 residues. Trimming shortened V by 8 bases and J by 0 bases, and 15 bases separated the two germline ends. The germline gives CDR1 SQVTM, CDR2 ANQGSEA. Here the CDR3 reads CSLTRGSSTDTQYF. CDR3 nucleotide sequence: TGCAGCTTGACGAGGGGGTCTAGCACAGATACGCAGTATTTT.

On this clonotype: This may stem from a read error, because a much larger clone lies one nucleotide away. This sequence joins TRBV12-3 or TRBV12-4 and TRBJ2-1, with TRBD2 matching 7 bases. The V gene end was trimmed by 3 bases and the J gene end by 2 bases; junction bases not matched to a gene: 16. The CDR3 covers 19 residues. CDR3 sequence: CASSLSLGLAALPYNEQFF. The CDR3 coding sequence is TGTGCCAGCAGTTTGTCCCTGGGTCTAGCGGCACTTCCCTACAATGAGCAGTTCTTC.

This CDR3 reads CASSLYMDRGRQGREKLFF. In nucleotides, the CDR3 is TGTGCCAGCAGCTTATATATGGACAGGGGGCGACAAGGTCGAGAAAAACTGTTTTTT. This chain uses TRBV7-8 with TRBJ1-4; 11 positions match TRBD1. The length of the CDR3 is 19 residues. Per germline, CDR1 SGHVS and CDR2 FQNEAQ. V shed 2 bases, J shed 8 bases, and the junction held 16 bases outside the gene matches.

This clonotype occurred many times. The chain recombines TRBV29-1 with TRBJ2-1, with D perhaps TRBD2 (6 bases). The CDR3 sequence is 15 residues long. Germline V lookup: CDR1 SQVTM, CDR2 ANQGSEA. Trimming removed 2 bases from V and 2 bases from J, with 13 bases in between. This CDR3 reads CSVESTSLPYNEQFF. CDR3 sequence (DNA): TGCAGCGTTGAAAGCACTAGCCTACCCTACAATGAGCAGTTCTTC.

As regards this clonotype: This may be a read error: a much more frequent sequence differs by one nucleotide. The rearrangement joins TRBV5-4 to TRBJ2-1; 8 bases match TRBD1. Per germline, CDR1 SGHNT and CDR2 YYREEE (reference sequence). The V segment lost 2 bases and the J segment 1 base; nucleotides outside the gene matches: 2. The CDR3 is 15 residues long. CDR3 in amino acids: CASSFGQGSYNEQFF. In nucleotides, the CDR3 is TGTGCCAGCAGCTTCGGACAGGGATCCTACAATGAGCAGTTCTTC.

The genes are TRBV18 and TRBJ1-6; D remains ambiguous. V shed 3 bases and J shed 0 bases, with 9 bases lying between them. Looked up from germline, CDR1 is KGHSH and CDR2 is LQKENI. The CDR3 has 16 residues. CDR3 residues: CASSPTQFSYNSPLHF. The CDR3 DNA sequence: TGTGCCAGCTCACCTACACAGTTCTCCTATAATTCACCCCTCCACTTT.

The sample holds many counts of this clonotype. The V and J genes are TRBV12-3 or TRBV12-4 and TRBJ1-4; perhaps TRBD1 as D (6 bases). V lost 4 bases and J 7 bases, leaving 16 bases between the germline ends. The CDR3 is made up of 15 amino acids. CDR3 bases: TGTGCCAGCAGTTCGTCCAGGGGCGCGGTTGAAAAACTGTTTTTT. Its translation: CASSSSRGAVEKLFF.

This clonotype was detected many times. In nucleotides, the CDR3 is TGTGCCAGCAGCCAAGGGACAAACTCCTACGAGCAGTACTTC. It encodes CASSQGTNSYEQYF. The V and J genes are TRBV3-1 and TRBJ2-7, with D tentatively TRBD1 (5 bases). CDR1 and CDR2 (germline): LGHDT, YNNKEL (reference sequence). Trimming stripped 1 base from V and 0 bases from J, with 7 bases between. The CDR3 runs to 14 residues.

The CDR3 region has the DNA TGTGCCAGCAGCCACTTCGCGGGAGGGCCGTGGGAGACCCAGTACTTC. Protein product: CASSHFAGGPWETQYF. V usage is TRBV11-3 and J usage is TRBJ2-5; the match to TRBD2 covers 9 bases. In germline, CDR1 is SGHNT, CDR2 YENEEA. Trimming removed 5 bases from V and 5 bases from J; junction bases left unmatched: 12. The length of the CDR3 is 16 residues.

The table lists this clonotype with a few counts. The chain recombines TRBV5-5 with TRBJ2-7; D is ambiguous. V gave up 0 bases and J gave up 2 bases, with 15 bases separating them. Germline V gene data show CDR1 as SGHKS and CDR2 as YYEKEE (reference sequence). The CDR3 extends over 16 amino acids. The CDR3 sequence is CASSLGWRQAPYEQYF. CDR3 nucleotide sequence: TGTGCCAGCAGCTTGGGGTGGCGACAAGCCCCCTACGAGCAGTACTTC.

The table lists this clonotype with many counts. The genes are TRBV13 and TRBJ2-7; D call uncertain. Germline CDR1 and CDR2: PRHDT and FYEKMQ (reference sequence). V lost 0 bases, J lost 2 bases, and 8 bases lay in between. CDR3 length: 14 residues. The CDR3, as DNA: TGTGCCAGCAGCTTAGGCCGGGCGACCTACGAGCAGTACTTC. As protein: CASSLGRATYEQYF.

This clonotype was seen repeatedly, ten times or more. The chain has TRBV5-1 and TRBJ2-1; 10 bases are shared with TRBD2. The germline CDR1 and CDR2 sequences are SGHRS and YFSETQ. CDR3 size: 14 residues. Germline trimming cut 6 bases from V and 8 bases from J; bases unmatched to any gene: 8. The CDR3 protein is CASNPSGSGYEQFF. The CDR3 DNA follows: TGCGCCAGCAACCCTAGCGGGAGCGGGTATGAGCAGTTCTTC.

This clonotype was detected only a few times. This chain uses TRBV10-3 with TRBJ2-4, with D unresolved. Deletions cut 10 bases from V and 8 bases from J, with 18 bases between. Per germline, CDR1 ENHRY and CDR2 SYGVKD. The CDR3 runs 13 residues. The CDR3 coding sequence is TGTGCCACCGGTAAAGAAATATGGGACATTCAGTACTTC. Its protein product is CATGKEIWDIQYF.

This clonotype was seen a handful of times. V and J are TRBV28 and TRBJ2-7, with unresolved D. Germline CDR1 MDHEN, CDR2 SYDVKM. The length of the CDR3 is 14 residues. The V end was cut by 5 bases, the J end by 1 base, with 12 bases between. The CDR3 loop reads CASSITRVSYEQYF. The CDR3 nucleotides are TGTGCCAGCAGTATCACAAGGGTTTCCTACGAGCAGTACTTC.

This clonotype was counted a few times. The chain joins TRBV6-5 to TRBJ1-1; D may be TRBD1 (6 bases). The CDR3 covers 13 residues. Trimming left V 6 bases short and J 4 bases short, with 12 bases between. Germline CDR1 MNHEY, CDR2 SVGAGI. CDR3 DNA sequence: TGTGCCAGCAGGAGGGGAGGGGGCACTGAAGCTTTCTTT. Amino acids: CASRRGGGTEAFF.

In the case of this clonotype: This clone may be a read error of a much larger clone one base away. The chain combines TRBV2 with TRBJ2-7; D uncertain. V was pared by 6 bases and J by 0 bases, with 12 bases between. In germline, CDR1 is SNHLY, CDR2 FYNNEI. The CDR3 sequence is 14 residues long. The CDR3 is CASSHDWTSYEQYF. DNA of the CDR3: TGTGCCAGCAGCCATGACTGGACCTCCTACGAGCAGTACTTC.